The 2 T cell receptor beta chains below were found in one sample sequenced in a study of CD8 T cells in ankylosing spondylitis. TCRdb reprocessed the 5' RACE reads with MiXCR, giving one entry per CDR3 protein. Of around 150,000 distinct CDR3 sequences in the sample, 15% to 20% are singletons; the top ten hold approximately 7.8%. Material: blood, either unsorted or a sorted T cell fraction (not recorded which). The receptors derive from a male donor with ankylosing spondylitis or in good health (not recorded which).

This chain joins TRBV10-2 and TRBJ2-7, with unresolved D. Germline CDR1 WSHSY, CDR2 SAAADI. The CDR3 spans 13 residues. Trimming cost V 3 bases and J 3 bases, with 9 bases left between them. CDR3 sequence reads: CASSEANYYEQYF. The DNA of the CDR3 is TGCGCCAGCAGTGAAGCCAACTACTACGAGCAGTACTTC.

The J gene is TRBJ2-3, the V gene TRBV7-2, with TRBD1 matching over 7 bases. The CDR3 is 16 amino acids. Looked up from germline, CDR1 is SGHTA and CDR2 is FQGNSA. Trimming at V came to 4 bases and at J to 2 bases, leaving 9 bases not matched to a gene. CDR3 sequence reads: CASSSLGQRDTDTQYF. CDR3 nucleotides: TGTGCCAGCAGCTCGTTGGGACAGAGAGACACAGATACGCAGTATTTT.